The clone carrying this T cell receptor (beta chain) was observed a few times. This record comes from a study of T-cell reconstitution after alpha-beta-depleted transplantation in children. Unique molecular identifiers were incorporated into the prepared TCRbeta library. TCRdb reprocessed the PCR reads with MiXCR, giving one entry per CDR3 protein. The sample carries over 550,000 distinct CDR3 sequences, roughly 10% recorded once. With 0 bases clipped from V and 13 bases from J, the junction kept 7 bases outside the gene matches. CDR3 length: 14 amino acids. CDR1 is SGHRS, CDR2 YFSETQ, per germline. The TCR sequence derives from a human donor who donated a stem cell graft to a child with acute myeloid leukemia. The chain is built from TRBV5-1 and TRBJ2-1; TRBD2 matches 10 bases. Sequencing used PBMCs from the stem cell graft donor, obtained from the stem cell graft. CDR3 sequence reads: CASSLVSGGLPQFF. CDR3 in DNA: TGCGCCAGCAGCTTGGTTAGCGGGGGGCTCCCACAGTTCTTC. Variable domain in full (rest from reference TRBV5-1 and TRBJ2-1): KAGVTQTPRYLIKTRGQQVTLSCSPISGHRSVSWYQQTPGQGLQFLFEYFSETQRNKGNFPGRFSGRQFSNSRSEMNVSTLELGDSALYLCASSLVSGGLPQFFGPGTRLTVL.